The rows below give T cell receptor beta chains drawn from one sample of a study of blood T cell repertoires in COVID-19. Here immunoSEQ multiplex PCR was the method, and the copy in TCRdb shows in-frame clones only, minus some. The sample yields approximately 300,000 clones, around nine tenths seen once. The sequenced sample consisted of PBMCs or T cells enriched from blood (not recorded which). Source of these receptors: a man aged 55 to 70 who had recovered from COVID-19. Each CDR3 is given with its conserved first and last residue. Rows may omit the clone size; those that give it use once, few, many or a size class.

clone size,J gene,V gene,CDR3 protein
.,TRBJ2-7,TRBV7-9,CASSAGRASGSYEQYF
.,TRBJ2-7,TRBV6-5,CASRGGLAGFDEQYF
.,TRBJ2-7,TRBV29-1,CSVTQGGLYEQYF
.,TRBJ2-2,TRBV14,CASSPRTSGTGELFF
few,TRBJ2-1,TRBV3-1/TRBV3-2,CASSQGTQFIEQFF
.,TRBJ1-2,TRBV5-1,CASSLAGQGHGYTF
.,TRBJ1-3,TRBV25-1,CASSNRVTGNTIYF
.,TRBJ2-7,TRBV7-2,CASSLAPGGTYEQYF
once,TRBJ2-7,TRBV28,CASSLVSGVYEQYF
.,TRBJ2-2,TRBV2,CASSNEATGELFF
once,TRBJ1-5,TRBV6-5,CASSSDRGSNQPQHF
once,TRBJ2-2,TRBV3-1/TRBV3-2,CASSPRDRRPGELFF
.,TRBJ2-7,TRBV7-2,CASSLANTYEQYF